These 4 T cell receptor beta chains were all obtained from the same sample, sequenced in a study of T cell responses to AZD1222 COVID-19 vaccine. Clones were sequenced by immunoSEQ multiplex PCR, and TCRdb holds only the in-frame ones, with some missing. This table holds 25,000 to 35,000 clones, over 90% found once. The sample here was peripheral blood, taken on day 0 of AZD1222 vaccination. The receptors shown here come from an adult in good health.

The chain employs TRBV6-2 or TRBV6-3 and TRBJ2-7; tentative D call: TRBD1 (7 bases). The CDR3 is 15 amino acids. The germline CDR1 and CDR2 sequences are MNHEY and SVGEGT. With 0 bases removed from V and 2 bases from J, the gap between germline ends came to 11 bases. Here the CDR3 reads CASSYSEGAAYEQYF. DNA of the CDR3: TGTGCCAGCAGTTACTCGGAGGGGGCGGCCTACGAGCAGTACTTC.

V and J are TRBV19 and TRBJ1-5; D is unresolved. The CDR3 contains 13 residues. The V end was cut by 4 bases, the J end by 7 bases, with 11 bases between. In germline, CDR1 is LNHDA, CDR2 SQIVND (reference sequence). Here the CDR3 reads CASSSWADQPQHF. In nucleotides, the CDR3 is TGTGCCAGTAGTAGCTGGGCAGACCAGCCCCAGCATTTT.

The chain is built from TRBV5-4 and TRBJ2-3, with TRBD2 matching over 13 bases. This CDR3 spans 20 amino acids. V shed 4 bases, J shed 1 base, and the junction held 15 bases outside the gene matches. The germline V gene has CDR1 SGHNT and CDR2 YYREEE (reference sequence). Here the CDR3 DNA reads TGTGCCAGCAGCAACTATCGGGGACTAGCGGGAAGAGAAGGCACAGATACGCAGTATTTT. Translation gives CASSNYRGLAGREGTDTQYF.

The J gene is TRBJ2-2, the V gene TRBV9; 7 bases map to TRBD1. Germline CDR1 and CDR2: SGDLS and YYNGEE. The CDR3 has 15 amino acids. J lost 5 bases, V lost 4 bases, and 8 bases had no gene match. In DNA, the CDR3 is TGTGCCAGCAGCCCCCGGACAGGCGGGACCGGGGAGCTGTTTTTT. Its translation: CASSPRTGGTGELFF.